Sequencing of this TCR beta chain was carried out in a study of blood T cell repertoires in COVID-19. Trimming cost V 2 bases and J 5 bases; bases outside gene matches: 12. The CDR3 covers 16 residues. The germline V gene has CDR1 MNHEY and CDR2 SMNVEV (reference sequence). A few counts support this clone. Original processing notes: The assay estimated nucleated cells by amplifying reference gene primers. Clones were read by immunoSEQ multiplex PCR, and TCRdb kept only the in-frame ones, dropping some. V, J and clone size are taken as reported in that table, and D and trimming were inferred from the DNA itself. The sample shows hundreds of thousands of clones, about 80% of them seen only once.

The sample comprised peripheral blood. This rearrangement joins TRBV27 to TRBJ2-7; 7 bases map to TRBD1. This clonotype was sampled from a woman between 40 and 55 years old with active or convalescent COVID-19. The CDR3 protein is CASSLQVGQLSNEQYF. Here the CDR3 DNA reads TGTGCCAGCAGTTTACAGGTGGGACAGCTGTCCAACGAGCAGTACTTC.